Each of the 6 T cell receptor beta chains below was sequenced from the same sample in a study of cytomegalovirus exposure and HLA in healthy donors. The PCR was carried out with 60 Vbeta primers and 13 Jbeta primers. Using immunoSEQ multiplex PCR, the repertoire was profiled, and TCRdb retains in-frame clones only, with some absent. The sample holds 55,000 to 70,000 clones; about 80% are singletons and the top ten take about 8%. The sample taken for sequencing was PBMCs. These TCRs come from a man younger than 30 in good health and CMV-seropositive.

The rearrangement links TRBV7-8 to TRBJ1-3, with TRBD1 matching over 7 bases. CDR1 and CDR2 (germline): SGHVS, FQNEAQ. The CDR3 is made up of 14 amino acids. V lost 5 bases, J lost 4 bases, and 5 bases stayed unmatched. The CDR3 reads CASSRQGSGNTIYF. DNA of the CDR3: TGTGCCAGCAGCCGACAGGGCTCAGGAAACACCATATATTTT.

The chain carries TRBV6-1 and TRBJ1-5; 7 nucleotides agree with TRBD1. This CDR3 is 14 amino acids long. Germline CDR1 is MNHNS and CDR2 is SASEGT. V trimming: 4 bases; J trimming: 7 bases; junction bases outside the gene matches: 7. The DNA of the CDR3 is TGTGCCAGCAGTGTTGACATGGACAGGCAGCCCCAGCATTTT. Amino acids: CASSVDMDRQPQHF.

This clone has more than one count but fewer than ten. This rearrangement joins TRBV19 to TRBJ1-2; TRBD1 is a possible D gene (5 bases). The CDR3 sequence is 15 residues long. V lost 5 bases, J lost 1 base, and 14 bases lay in between. Germline lookup yields CDR1 LNHDA and CDR2 SQIVND (reference sequence). CDR3 DNA: TGTGCCAGTAGTCACGACAGCCTCAATAACTATGGCTACACCTTC. This translates into CASSHDSLNNYGYTF.

The DNA of the CDR3 is TGCGCCAGCAGCCAGGGGGGGTACGTCAGGGATCATGAGCAGTTCTTC. Translating it yields CASSQGGYVRDHEQFF. This rearrangement joins TRBV4-1 to TRBJ2-1; 7 positions match TRBD2. This CDR3 spans 16 amino acids. After removal of 3 bases from V and 8 bases from J, the junction contained 13 bases not matched to a gene. CDR1 and CDR2 from the germline V gene are MGHRA and YSYEKL.

The chain recombines TRBV30 with TRBJ2-3; D remains unclear. Germline-derived CDR1 and CDR2 are GTSNPN and SVGIG (reference sequence). V was shortened by 2 bases and J by 0 bases, with 6 bases between the two germline ends. This CDR3 is 13 amino acids long. The CDR3, as DNA: TGTGCCTGGAGTCCCGGGAGCACAGATACGCAGTATTTT. Translating gives CAWSPGSTDTQYF.

The V gene is TRBV6-1, the J gene TRBJ1-5; TRBD1 is a possible D gene (6 bases). Deletions cut 4 bases from V and 6 bases from J, with 16 bases between. CDR1 MNHNS and CDR2 SASEGT come from the germline V gene. The CDR3 runs to 15 residues. The chain's CDR3 is CASSVAGAAAQPQHF. The CDR3 DNA is TGTGCCAGCAGTGTAGCAGGGGCGGCTGCTCAGCCCCAGCATTTT.